This entry describes one T cell receptor (beta chain). Its antigen is unidentified. The data were obtained in a study of T cells expressing NK-cell markers. Overall study: Sorted CD3+CD56-NKG2C+, CD3+CD56+NKG2C+ and CD3+CD56+NKG2C- T cells supplied the TCR beta repertoires.

Per the germline V gene, CDR1 is SGHRS and CDR2 is YFSETQ. The CDR3 totals 13 residues. TCRdb reprocessed the 5' RACE reads, with one entry per CDR3 protein and no DNA. Here the sample table reports about 260,000 distinct CDR3 sequences. The study, taken as a whole, reports: HCMV specificity of expanded NKG2C+ T cell clones remained unclear. Of the CD8+ T cells in 5 to 7 donors, about 1.0-7.5% belonged to dominant NKG2C+ clonotypes.

Sequencing was done on a sample of blood T cells: a sorted CD56 or NKG2C T cell subset, CD4+ or CD8+ T cells, or bulk PBMC T cells (not recorded which). V and J are TRBV5-1 and TRBJ2-7; TCRdb returns TRBD2, unconfirmable since there is no DNA. This clonotype was obtained from a man between 18 and 29 years old in good health. This CDR3 reads CASSGLERDEQYF.